This note documents a single T cell receptor beta chain sequence. This record comes from a study of blood T cell repertoires in COVID-19. Using immunoSEQ multiplex PCR, the repertoire was profiled, and TCRdb retains in-frame clones only, with some absent. The sample contains 450,000 to 500,000 clones, approximately 83% of which appear only once. CDR1 is SGHRS and CDR2 is YFSETQ in the germline V gene. Trimming shortened V by 0 bases and J by 1 base, and 13 bases separated the two germline ends. This CDR3 is 16 amino acids long. The sample consisted of peripheral blood. The V call is TRBV5-1, the J call TRBJ1-1; D is unresolved. The sequence was collected from a human donor in a cohort sampled during active COVID-19. The DNA of the CDR3 is TGCGCCAGCAGCTTGGCTGGGGAGTGGGGGAACACTGAAGCTTTCTTT. It translates to CASSLAGEWGNTEAFF.